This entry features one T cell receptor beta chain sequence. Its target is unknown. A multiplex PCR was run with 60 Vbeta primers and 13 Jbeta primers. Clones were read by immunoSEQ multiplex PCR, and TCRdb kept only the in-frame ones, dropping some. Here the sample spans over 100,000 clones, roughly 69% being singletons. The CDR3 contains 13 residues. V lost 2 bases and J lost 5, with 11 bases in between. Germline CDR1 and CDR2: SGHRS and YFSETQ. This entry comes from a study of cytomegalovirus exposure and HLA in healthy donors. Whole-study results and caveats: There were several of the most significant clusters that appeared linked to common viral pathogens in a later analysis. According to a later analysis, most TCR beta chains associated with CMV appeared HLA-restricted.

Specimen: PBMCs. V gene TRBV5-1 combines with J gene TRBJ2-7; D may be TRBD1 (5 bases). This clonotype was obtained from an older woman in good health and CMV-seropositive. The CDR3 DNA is TGCGCCAGCAGCTTACAGGTTGCCAACGAGCAGTACTTC. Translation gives CASSLQVANEQYF.